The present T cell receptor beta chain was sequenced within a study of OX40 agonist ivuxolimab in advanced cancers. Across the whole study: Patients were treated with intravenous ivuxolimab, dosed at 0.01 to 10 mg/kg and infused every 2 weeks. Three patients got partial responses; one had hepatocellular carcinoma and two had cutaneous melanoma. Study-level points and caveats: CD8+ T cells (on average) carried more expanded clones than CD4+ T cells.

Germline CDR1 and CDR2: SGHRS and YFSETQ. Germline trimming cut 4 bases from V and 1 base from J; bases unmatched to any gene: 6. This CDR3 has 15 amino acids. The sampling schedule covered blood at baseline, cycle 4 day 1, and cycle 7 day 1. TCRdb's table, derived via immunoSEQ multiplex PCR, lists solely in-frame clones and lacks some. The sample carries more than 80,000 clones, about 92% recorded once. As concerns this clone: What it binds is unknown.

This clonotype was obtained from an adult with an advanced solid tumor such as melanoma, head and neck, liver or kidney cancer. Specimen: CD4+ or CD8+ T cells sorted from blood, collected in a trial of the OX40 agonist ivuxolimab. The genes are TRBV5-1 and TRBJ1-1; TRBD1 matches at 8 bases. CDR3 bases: TGCGCCAGCAGCAGGACAGGGTTCGGGAACACTGAAGCTTTCTTT. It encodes CASSRTGFGNTEAFF. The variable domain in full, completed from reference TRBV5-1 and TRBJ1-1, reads KAGVTQTPRYLIKTRGQQVTLSCSPISGHRSVSWYQQTPGQGLQFLFEYFSETQRNKGNFPGRFSGRQFSNSRSEMNVSTLELGDSALYLCASSRTGFGNTEAFFGQGTRLTVV.